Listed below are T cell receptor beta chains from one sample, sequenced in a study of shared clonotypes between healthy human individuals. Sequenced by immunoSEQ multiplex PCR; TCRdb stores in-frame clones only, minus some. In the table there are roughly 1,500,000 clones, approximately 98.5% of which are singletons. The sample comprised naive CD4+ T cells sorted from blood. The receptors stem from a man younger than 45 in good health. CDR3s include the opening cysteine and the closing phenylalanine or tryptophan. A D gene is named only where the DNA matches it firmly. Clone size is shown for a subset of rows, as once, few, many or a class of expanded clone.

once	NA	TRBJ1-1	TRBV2	TGTGCCAGCAGTGTCCGGATGAACACTGAAGCTTTCTTT	CASSVRMNTEAFF
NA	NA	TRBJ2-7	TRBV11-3	TGTGCCAGCAGCCCTTTAACTGGGACAGAGCAGTACTTC	CASSPLTGTEQYF
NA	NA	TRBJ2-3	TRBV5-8	TGTGCCAGCAGCACCCGGGTTCTTAGCACAGATACGCAGTATTTT	CASSTRVLSTDTQYF
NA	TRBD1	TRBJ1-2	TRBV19	TGTGCCAGTAGTTCCCCTCGGGACAGAGCATATGGCTACACCTTC	CASSSPRDRAYGYTF
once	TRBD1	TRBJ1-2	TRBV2	TGTGCCAGCAGTGTCCTTGGACAGGGAGTAGATGGCTACACCTTC	CASSVLGQGVDGYTF
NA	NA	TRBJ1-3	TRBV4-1	TGCGCCAGCAGCCAATGGGGCTCGGGATCTGGAAACACCATATATTTT	CASSQWGSGSGNTIYF
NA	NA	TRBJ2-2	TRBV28	TGTGCCAGCAGTTCTGGCATCGGGACTGGGGAGCTGTTTTTT	CASSSGIGTGELFF
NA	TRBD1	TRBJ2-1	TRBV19	TGTGCCAGCCAGAGACAGGGGGCACCGAATGAGCAGTTCTTC	CASQRQGAPNEQFF
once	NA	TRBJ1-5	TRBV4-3	TGCGCCAGCAGCCAAGATCTAGATAGGGACCAGCCCCAGCATTTT	CASSQDLDRDQPQHF
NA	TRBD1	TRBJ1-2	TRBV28	TGTGCCAGCAGTCCAACGGACAGGAGCTATGGCTACACCTTC	CASSPTDRSYGYTF
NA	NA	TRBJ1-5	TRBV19	TGTGCCAGTAGTAGCACCCCCCCTGGGCCTGGCGATCAGCCCCAGCATTTT	CASSSTPPGPGDQPQHF
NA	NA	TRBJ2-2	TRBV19	TGTGCCAGTAAGGACACCAACACCGGGGAGCTGTTTTTT	CASKDTNTGELFF
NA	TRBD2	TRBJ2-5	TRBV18	TGTGCCAGCGGGAGGGAAGAGACCCAGTACTTC	CASGREETQYF
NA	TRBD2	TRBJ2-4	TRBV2	TGTGCCAGCACCGGACTAGCGGGAGCGCTGCCTGGAAACATTCAGTACTTC	CASTGLAGALPGNIQYF
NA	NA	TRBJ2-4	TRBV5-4	TGTGCCAGCAGCTTGGGAGGTAGCGGTTTGAACATTCAGTACTTC	CASSLGGSGLNIQYF
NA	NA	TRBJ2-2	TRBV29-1	TGCAGCTCCGTTCTGGTCACCGGGGAGCTGTTTTTT	CSSVLVTGELFF
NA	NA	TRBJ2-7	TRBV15	TGTGCCACCAGCAGAGAAAGGGGTGGGAGTCCCTACGAGCAGTACTTC	CATSRERGGSPYEQYF
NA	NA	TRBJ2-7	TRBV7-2	TGTGCCAGCAGCTTAGACGAATCCTACGAGCAGTACTTC	CASSLDESYEQYF
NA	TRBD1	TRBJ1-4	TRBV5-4	TGTGCCAGCAGCTTACAGGGGACTAATGAAAAACTGTTTTTT	CASSLQGTNEKLFF
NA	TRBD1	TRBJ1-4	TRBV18	TGTGCCAGCTCATCGACAGGGGGGAATGAAAAACTGTTTTTT	CASSSTGGNEKLFF
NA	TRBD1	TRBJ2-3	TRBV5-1	TGCGCCAGCAGCTTCGAGGGGGCGCCGAGCACAGATACGCAGTATTTT	CASSFEGAPSTDTQYF
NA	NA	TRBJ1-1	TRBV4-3	TGCGCCAGCAGCCAAGATCGGGGGGTCAACATGAACACTGAAGCTTTCTTT	CASSQDRGVNMNTEAFF
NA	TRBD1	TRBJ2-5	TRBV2	TGTGCCAGCAGTGACTATTCAGGGGGCGGGGAGACCCAGTACTTC	CASSDYSGGGETQYF
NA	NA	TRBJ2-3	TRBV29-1	TGCAGCGTTGTGGCAGGTACAGATACGCAGTATTTT	CSVVAGTDTQYF
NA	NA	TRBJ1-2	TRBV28	TGTGCCAGCAGTTTACTACCCAATGGACCTCTTGGCTACACCTTC	CASSLLPNGPLGYTF
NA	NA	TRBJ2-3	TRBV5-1	TGCGCCAGCAGCTTGGAATCGGGGCCTAACACAGATACGCAGTATTTT	CASSLESGPNTDTQYF
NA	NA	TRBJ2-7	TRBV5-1	TGCGCCAGCACCAGGACAGAAACCTACGAGCAGTACTTC	CASTRTETYEQYF
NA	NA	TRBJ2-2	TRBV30	TGTGCCTGGAGTGTAGAACTTAACACCGGGGAGCTGTTTTTT	CAWSVELNTGELFF
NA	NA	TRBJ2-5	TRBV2	TGTGCCAGCAACGGAGTAGATACTTCACAAGAGACCCAGTACTTC	CASNGVDTSQETQYF
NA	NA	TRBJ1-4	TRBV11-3	TGTGCCAGCAGCTTCCGGGCTAATGAAAAACTGTTTTTT	CASSFRANEKLFF
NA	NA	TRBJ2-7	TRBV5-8	TGTGCCAGCAGCCTCACTTTCGACAGTTCCTACGAGCAGTACTTC	CASSLTFDSSYEQYF
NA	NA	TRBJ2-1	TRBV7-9	TGTGCCAGCAGCTTATGGGCTAGCTCATACAATGAGCAGTTCTTC	CASSLWASSYNEQFF
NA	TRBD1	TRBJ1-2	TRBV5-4	TGTGCCAGCAGCTTCCCCGGGACAGGGCTCTATGGCTACACCTTC	CASSFPGTGLYGYTF
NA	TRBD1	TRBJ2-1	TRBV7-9	TGTGCCAGCCGAGACAGGGTCGAGGTGGATGAGCAGTTCTTC	CASRDRVEVDEQFF
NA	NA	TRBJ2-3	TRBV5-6	TGTGCCAGCAGCTCCCCGGGCACAGATACGCAGTATTTT	CASSSPGTDTQYF
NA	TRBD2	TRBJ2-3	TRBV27	TGTGCCAGCAGTTTTATCCAGCGGGGGCCAGATACGCAGTATTTT	CASSFIQRGPDTQYF
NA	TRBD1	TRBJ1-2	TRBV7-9	TGTGCCAGCAGCAAGGGACAGGATTATGGCTACACCTTC	CASSKGQDYGYTF
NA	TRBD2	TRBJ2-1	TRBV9	TGTGCCAGCAGCGTAGGAGTCACTAGCGGGATTAGTGAGCAGTTCTTC	CASSVGVTSGISEQFF
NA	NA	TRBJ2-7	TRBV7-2	TGTGCCAGCAGCTTTCAATTTGTGGGGGCCTACGAGCAGTACTTC	CASSFQFVGAYEQYF
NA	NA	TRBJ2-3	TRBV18	TGTGCCAGCGCGACCGGGCTCACAGATACGCAGTATTTT	CASATGLTDTQYF
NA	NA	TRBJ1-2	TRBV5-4	TGTGCCAGCAGCTTCCAACGTCCCGATGAGGGCTACACCTTC	CASSFQRPDEGYTF
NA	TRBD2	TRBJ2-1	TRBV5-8	TGTGCCAGCAGCTTGGCACAGGGGCTAGCGGGATACAATGAGCAGTTCTTC	CASSLAQGLAGYNEQFF